Listed below are T cell receptor beta chains from one sample, sequenced in a study of blood T cells in healthy people across ages. TCRdb re-called the 5' RACE reads through MiXCR, storing one row per CDR3 protein. The table has hundreds of thousands of distinct CDR3 sequences, approximately 40% seen once. Sequencing was performed on blood. These receptors were obtained from a man older than 75 in good health. Each CDR3 is given with its conserved first and last residue. Fields, in order: clone size, V gene, D gene, J gene, CDR3 DNA, CDR3 protein. A D gene is named only where the DNA matches it firmly. The size entry is marked missing in some rows and otherwise reads once, few, many or a size class.

clone_size: -
v_call: TRBV21-1
d_call: -
j_call: TRBJ2-3
cdr3_nt: TGTGCCAGCGGCAAAGGAGGAAGGGAAGGTATTCCAGATACGCAGTATTTT
cdr3_aa: CASGKGGREGIPDTQYF

clone_size: few
v_call: TRBV2
d_call: -
j_call: TRBJ2-5
cdr3_nt: TGTGCCAGCAGCCGTAGTGTCAGCCAAGAGACCCAGTACTTC
cdr3_aa: CASSRSVSQETQYF

clone_size: -
v_call: TRBV21-1
d_call: -
j_call: TRBJ2-5
cdr3_nt: TGTGCCACCCGACTGGAGGGGGAGACCCAGTACTTC
cdr3_aa: CATRLEGETQYF

clone_size: -
v_call: TRBV4-1
d_call: -
j_call: TRBJ2-2
cdr3_nt: TGCGCCAGCAGGGGGCGCTATGGGAACACCGGGGAGCTGTTTTTT
cdr3_aa: CASRGRYGNTGELFF

clone_size: -
v_call: TRBV20-1
d_call: -
j_call: TRBJ1-5
cdr3_nt: TGCAGTGTTGAGGGGCGCCTCCCGGGGCCCCAGCATTTT
cdr3_aa: CSVEGRLPGPQHF

clone_size: few
v_call: TRBV12-3/TRBV12-4
d_call: TRBD2
j_call: TRBJ2-3
cdr3_nt: TGTGCCAGCACTCCCGATCGACTAGCGGGGGGTCCAGATACGCAGTATTTT
cdr3_aa: CASTPDRLAGGPDTQYF

clone_size: few
v_call: TRBV15
d_call: -
j_call: TRBJ2-1
cdr3_nt: TGTGCCACCAGCAGAGATCGGGGTTTTGAGCAGTTCTTC
cdr3_aa: CATSRDRGFEQFF

clone_size: -
v_call: TRBV6-2/TRBV6-3
d_call: -
j_call: TRBJ2-2
cdr3_nt: TGTGCCAGCAGCCCGACAGGAAACACCGGGGAGCTGTTTTTT
cdr3_aa: CASSPTGNTGELFF

clone_size: -
v_call: TRBV20-1
d_call: -
j_call: TRBJ1-2
cdr3_nt: TGCAGTGCGACGACCCAGATGTTCGGTGGCTACACCTTC
cdr3_aa: CSATTQMFGGYTF

clone_size: -
v_call: TRBV9
d_call: -
j_call: TRBJ1-2
cdr3_nt: TGTGCCAGCAGCGATCAGGGCGAGTATGGCTACACCTTC
cdr3_aa: CASSDQGEYGYTF

clone_size: -
v_call: TRBV6-2/TRBV6-3
d_call: -
j_call: TRBJ1-2
cdr3_nt: TGTGCCAGCGCGGAAGGGGCCAACTGTGGCTACACCTTC
cdr3_aa: CASAEGANCGYTF

clone_size: -
v_call: TRBV6-2/TRBV6-3
d_call: TRBD2
j_call: TRBJ2-1
cdr3_nt: TGTGCCGGCAGTGCTTATAGCGGGAGCGCCTCCCCTAATGAGCAGTTCTTC
cdr3_aa: CAGSAYSGSASPNEQFF

clone_size: -
v_call: TRBV20-1
d_call: TRBD1
j_call: TRBJ1-1
cdr3_nt: TGCAGTGCTAGAGGACAGGGGGGCCTGAACACTGAAGCTTTCTTT
cdr3_aa: CSARGQGGLNTEAFF

clone_size: few
v_call: TRBV20-1
d_call: -
j_call: TRBJ1-5
cdr3_nt: TGCAGTGCTAGACCGACAGGTTATAGCAATCAGCCCCAGCATTTT
cdr3_aa: CSARPTGYSNQPQHF

clone_size: few
v_call: TRBV2
d_call: TRBD1
j_call: TRBJ2-7
cdr3_nt: TGTGCCAGCAGTCGCTCCCGCGGACAGGGCTACGAGCAGTACTTC
cdr3_aa: CASSRSRGQGYEQYF

clone_size: -
v_call: TRBV7-2
d_call: TRBD1
j_call: TRBJ1-2
cdr3_nt: TGTGCCAGCAGCTTGGGTTACGCTTGGACAGGGCCCTATGGCTACACCTTC
cdr3_aa: CASSLGYAWTGPYGYTF

clone_size: few
v_call: TRBV6-1
d_call: -
j_call: TRBJ1-6
cdr3_nt: TGTGCCAGCAGTGAAGTCCGGGGTAATTCACCCCTCCACTTT
cdr3_aa: CASSEVRGNSPLHF

clone_size: many
v_call: TRBV7-2
d_call: -
j_call: TRBJ2-3
cdr3_nt: TGTGCCAGCAGTCCCCAAGCGGCAGATACGCAGTATTTT
cdr3_aa: CASSPQAADTQYF

clone_size: -
v_call: TRBV20-1
d_call: -
j_call: TRBJ1-1
cdr3_nt: TGCAGTGCTAGAGATTCGACGAACACTGAAGCTTTCTTT
cdr3_aa: CSARDSTNTEAFF

clone_size: -
v_call: TRBV20-1
d_call: TRBD1
j_call: TRBJ1-5
cdr3_nt: TGCAGTGCCAAGCGCCAGGGGGCCAATCAGCCCCAGCATTTT
cdr3_aa: CSAKRQGANQPQHF

clone_size: -
v_call: TRBV3-1
d_call: TRBD1
j_call: TRBJ2-5
cdr3_nt: TGTGCCAGCAGCCAAGTTGACAGGGGGCATGAGACCCAGTACTTC
cdr3_aa: CASSQVDRGHETQYF

clone_size: few
v_call: TRBV11-2
d_call: TRBD2
j_call: TRBJ2-3
cdr3_nt: TGTGCCAGCAGCTTTCGACCGGGACTAGGGACAGATACGCAGTATTTT
cdr3_aa: CASSFRPGLGTDTQYF

clone_size: -
v_call: TRBV9
d_call: -
j_call: TRBJ2-1
cdr3_nt: TGTGCCAGCAGCGTAGGTCGAGCGGCCTACAATGGGCAGTTCTTC
cdr3_aa: CASSVGRAAYNGQFF

clone_size: -
v_call: TRBV5-5
d_call: TRBD2
j_call: TRBJ2-1
cdr3_nt: TGTGCCAGCAGCCGAGCCGGACTAGGCGATGAGCAGTTCTTC
cdr3_aa: CASSRAGLGDEQFF